Listed below are T cell receptor beta chains from one sample, sequenced in a study of T cell responses to AZD1222 COVID-19 vaccine. TCRdb's copy holds only in-frame clones and misses some; the assay was immunoSEQ multiplex PCR. The sample carries 120,000 to 150,000 clones, around nine tenths recorded once. Sequencing used peripheral blood, obtained on day 0 of AZD1222 vaccination. Every receptor here comes from an adult in good health. The CDR3 runs from the conserved cysteine through the conserved F or W. The D gene is left open where the match is weak. Clone size is given for some rows only: seen once, a few or many times, or a class if the clone is expanded.

abundance	v_gene	d_gene	j_gene	CDR3aa	CDR3nt
-	TRBV6-5	TRBD1	TRBJ1-3	CASSYWGQSSGNTIYF	TGTGCCAGCAGTTACTGGGGACAGTCCTCTGGAAACACCATATATTTT
-	TRBV7-9	-	TRBJ2-3	CASSLISDTQYF	TGTGCCAGCAGCTTAATCTCAGATACGCAGTATTTT
-	TRBV7-9	-	TRBJ1-6	CASSQGDSPLHF	TGTGCCAGCAGCCAGGGTGATTCACCCCTCCACTTT
-	TRBV4-3	-	TRBJ1-1	CASSARTVNTEAFF	TGCGCCAGCAGCGCACGGACAGTGAACACTGAAGCTTTCTTT
-	TRBV11-2	-	TRBJ1-5	CASSSAPDGNQPQHF	TGTGCCAGCAGCTCGGCCCCTGATGGCAATCAGCCCCAGCATTTT
-	TRBV4-2	-	TRBJ2-7	CASSQVGGDLSYEQYF	TGTGCCAGCAGCCAAGTTGGGGGCGACCTCTCCTACGAGCAGTACTTC
-	TRBV19	-	TRBJ1-1	CASSINGPNTEAFF	TGTGCCAGTAGTATAAACGGGCCGAACACTGAAGCTTTCTTT
-	TRBV19	TRBD1	TRBJ1-4	CASRGTGLWEKLFF	TGTGCCAGTAGAGGGACAGGGTTGTGGGAAAAACTGTTTTTT
-	TRBV11-1	-	TRBJ1-1	CASSLRAGREAFF	TGTGCCAGCAGCTTGAGGGCGGGTCGGGAAGCTTTCTTT
-	TRBV28	TRBD1	TRBJ1-1	CASSFGTGGYMNTEAFF	TGTGCCAGCAGTTTCGGGACAGGGGGGTACATGAACACTGAAGCTTTCTTT
-	TRBV15	-	TRBJ1-1	CATSKDISGAFF	TGTGCCACCAGCAAGGACATTTCTGGAGCTTTCTTT
-	TRBV7-8	-	TRBJ2-2	CASSISSYGNTGELFF	TGTGCCAGCAGTATCTCTAGCTACGGGAACACCGGGGAGCTGTTTTTT
-	TRBV7-8	TRBD2	TRBJ2-1	CASSLALAGRNEQFF	TGTGCCAGCAGCTTAGCCCTAGCGGGGAGGAATGAGCAGTTCTTC
-	TRBV7-2	-	TRBJ1-6	CASSLGFREAAPLHF	TGTGCCAGCAGCTTAGGATTCAGGGAGGCGGCACCCCTCCACTTT
once	TRBV11-3	TRBD2	TRBJ2-1	CASSLEGGSSYNEQFF	TGTGCCAGCAGCTTAGAAGGCGGGAGCTCCTACAATGAGCAGTTCTTC
-	TRBV4-1	-	TRBJ2-3	CASSQEAVSGPRGTQYF	TGCGCCAGCAGCCAAGAGGCAGTTAGCGGCCCGAGGGGCACGCAGTATTTT
-	TRBV6-5	TRBD1	TRBJ2-7	CASSLQGGTGYEQYF	TGTGCCAGCAGTTTACAGGGGGGCACGGGGTACGAGCAGTACTTC
-	TRBV24-1	-	TRBJ1-5	CATSDPVLGGNQPQHF	TGTGCCACCAGTGACCCGGTCCTCGGAGGCAATCAGCCCCAGCATTTT
-	TRBV10-2	-	TRBJ1-5	CASSLGTVSNQPQHF	TGCGCCAGCAGCCTGGGGACTGTTAGCAATCAGCCCCAGCATTTT
once	TRBV15	-	TRBJ1-5	CATSRGAGQPQHF	TGTGCCACCAGCAGAGGGGCAGGACAGCCCCAGCATTTT
-	TRBV23-1	-	TRBJ1-2	CASLTGLGVGYTF	TGCGCCAGCTTGACGGGGTTGGGTGTGGGCTACACCTTC
-	TRBV19	TRBD2	TRBJ2-1	CASSRSGRGSYNEQFF	TGTGCCAGTAGTCGCAGCGGGAGGGGCTCCTACAATGAGCAGTTCTTC
-	TRBV6-6	-	TRBJ1-3	CASSSGAGNTIYF	TGTGCCAGCAGTTCGGGTGCTGGAAACACCATATATTTT
-	TRBV11-3	TRBD1	TRBJ1-6	CASRLRTGKGDSPLHF	TGTGCCAGCAGATTAAGGACAGGGAAGGGGGATTCACCCCTCCACTTT
-	TRBV19	TRBD1	TRBJ1-2	CASSIKRDRDNNYGYTF	TGTGCCAGTAGTATCAAGAGGGACAGGGACAACAACTATGGCTACACCTTC
-	TRBV19	-	TRBJ1-3	CASERSGNTIYF	TGTGCCAGTGAACGGTCTGGAAACACCATATATTTT
once	TRBV27	TRBD1	TRBJ2-7	CASRTGGSPEQYF	TGTGCCAGCAGGACAGGGGGAAGCCCCGAGCAGTACTTC
-	TRBV2	-	TRBJ2-7	CASSSYEQYF	TGTGCCAGCAGCTCCTACGAGCAGTACTTC
-	TRBV14	-	TRBJ2-1	CASSSRGYNEQFF	TGTGCCAGCAGCTCCAGGGGCTACAATGAGCAGTTCTTC
-	TRBV7-8	-	TRBJ1-2	CASSTRDRRGYTF	TGTGCCAGCAGCACCCGAGATAGAAGGGGCTACACCTTC
-	TRBV7-2	TRBD2	TRBJ2-1	CASSPGGGLSGEQFF	TGTGCCAGCAGCCCGGGGGGGGGCCTGTCAGGAGAGCAGTTCTTC
-	TRBV7-2	-	TRBJ1-5	CASSLVWQPNQPQHF	TGTGCCAGCAGCTTAGTCTGGCAGCCCAATCAGCCCCAGCATTTT
-	TRBV7-6	-	TRBJ1-3	CASSLEVDTIYF	TGTGCCAGCAGCTTGGAAGTGGACACCATATATTTT
-	TRBV9	TRBD1	TRBJ2-7	CASSVDSGGGYEQYF	TGTGCCAGCAGCGTAGATTCAGGGGGTGGCTACGAGCAGTACTTC
-	TRBV28	-	TRBJ2-5	CASISYLGETQYF	TGTGCCAGCATAAGCTACCTGGGGGAGACCCAGTACTTC
-	TRBV2	-	TRBJ1-5	CASSEALPQPQHF	TGTGCCAGCAGTGAAGCGCTGCCTCAGCCCCAGCATTTT
few	TRBV4-1	-	TRBJ2-7	CASSQDYGGATYEQYF	TGCGCCAGCAGCCAAGATTACGGCGGGGCCACCTACGAGCAGTACTTC
once	TRBV15	-	TRBJ2-1	CATSKARGWRDNEQFF	TGTGCCACCAGCAAAGCTAGGGGGTGGCGGGACAATGAGCAGTTCTTC
-	TRBV6-5	-	TRBJ1-1	CASSYGGGTEAFF	TGTGCCAGCAGTTACGGCGGGGGGACTGAAGCTTTCTTT
once	TRBV6-1	TRBD1	TRBJ1-4	CASSEEGTGFEKLFF	TGTGCCAGCAGTGAAGAAGGGACAGGGTTTGAAAAACTGTTTTTT
-	TRBV5-8	-	TRBJ2-4	CASSLVTLAKNIQYF	TGTGCCAGCAGCTTGGTCACTCTAGCCAAAAACATTCAGTACTTC
-	TRBV6-5	-	TRBJ2-3	CASSSRGAGADTQYF	TGTGCCAGCAGTTCACGGGGGGCCGGGGCAGATACGCAGTATTTT
once	TRBV12-3/TRBV12-4	-	TRBJ1-2	CASTPGSNYGYTF	TGTGCCAGCACCCCAGGTTCTAACTATGGCTACACCTTC
-	TRBV9	-	TRBJ2-7	CASSVDGRHEQYF	TGTGCCAGCAGCGTAGATGGACGGCACGAGCAGTACTTC
-	TRBV4-3	-	TRBJ2-5	CASSQDLGGLETQYF	TGCGCCAGCAGCCAAGATCTGGGGGGACTGGAGACCCAGTACTTC
-	TRBV28	-	TRBJ2-7	CASSLRAEASYEQYF	TGTGCCAGCAGTTTGAGGGCGGAGGCCTCCTACGAGCAGTACTTC
-	TRBV9	-	TRBJ1-1	CASSLVLNTEAFF	TGTGCCAGCAGCCTAGTGTTGAACACTGAAGCTTTCTTT
-	TRBV4-2	-	TRBJ2-1	CASSRITAPRGGPYNEQFF	TGTGCCAGCAGCCGTATCACAGCGCCTAGGGGGGGCCCCTACAATGAGCAGTTCTTC
-	TRBV18	-	TRBJ2-2	CASSPNYGRTGELFF	TGTGCCAGCTCACCAAACTACGGGAGAACCGGGGAGCTGTTTTTT
-	TRBV16	-	TRBJ1-5	CASSQLVSTGSNQPQHF	TGTGCCAGCAGCCAATTGGTGTCTACCGGTAGCAATCAGCCCCAGCATTTT
-	TRBV2	TRBD2	TRBJ2-3	CASPLGTSGRDTQYF	TGTGCCAGCCCCCTCGGGACTAGCGGTAGAGATACGCAGTATTTT
-	TRBV21-1	-	TRBJ2-3	CASSKGGLAGNICTDTQYF	TGTGCCAGCAGCAAAGGGGGTCTAGCGGGGAACATCTGCACAGATACGCAGTATTTT
-	TRBV5-1	-	TRBJ1-1	CASSLAGANTEAFF	TGCGCCAGCAGCTTGGCCGGAGCGAACACTGAAGCTTTCTTT
-	TRBV5-3	-	TRBJ1-3	CARSSPGQGRNTIYF	TGTGCCAGAAGCTCTCCGGGACAAGGACGAAACACCATATATTTT